These 20 T cell receptor beta chains came from one sample sequenced in a study of T cell responses to AZD1222 COVID-19 vaccine. Only in-frame clones appear in the TCRdb table, and some are missing; sequencing was by immunoSEQ multiplex PCR. The sample has around 100,000 clones; about 92% are singletons. This specimen consisted of peripheral blood, obtained on day 0 of AZD1222 vaccination. The origin of the receptors is an adult in good health.

The rearrangement uses TRBV30 and TRBJ1-2; D is unclear. This CDR3 has 14 amino acids. V lost 1 base and J lost 2, with 11 bases in between. CDR1 and CDR2 from the germline V gene are GTSNPN and SVGIG (reference sequence). The CDR3 sequence is CAWSDGVSNYGYTF. CDR3 coding DNA: TGTGCCTGGAGTGATGGGGTTAGCAACTATGGCTACACCTTC. Full variable domain (remainder filled in from reference TRBV30 and TRBJ1-2): SQTIHQWPATLVQPVGSPLSLECTVEGTSNPNLYWYRQAAGRGLQLLFYSVGIGQISSEVPQNLSASRPQDRQFILSSKKLLLSDSGFYLCAWSDGVSNYGYTFGSGTRLTVV.

The V gene is TRBV6-2 or TRBV6-3, the J gene TRBJ2-7; a possible D gene is TRBD1 (5 bases). The CDR3 is made up of 12 amino acids. Germline CDR1 MNHEY, CDR2 SVGEGT. V was pared by 4 bases and J by 3 bases, with 7 bases between. The CDR3 reads CASSSGIYEQYF. As DNA, the CDR3 is TGTGCCAGCAGTTCAGGGATCTACGAGCAGTACTTC.

The chain carries TRBV7-9 and TRBJ2-2, with D hard to call. V was clipped by 3 bases and J by 2 bases, with 7 bases between them. Germline V gives CDR1 SEHNR, CDR2 FQNEAQ (reference sequence). The CDR3 contains 14 residues. The CDR3 sequence: CASSLGINTGELFF. In nucleotides, the CDR3 is TGTGCCAGCAGCTTGGGCATAAACACCGGGGAGCTGTTTTTT.

The chain couples TRBV2 to TRBJ2-5; no clear D. Germline V gene lookup returns CDR1 SNHLY and CDR2 FYNNEI. The CDR3 extends over 13 amino acids. V was pared by 3 bases and J by 5 bases, with 10 bases between. In nucleotides, the CDR3 is TGTGCCAGCAGTGAGGTTAGGGTTGAGACCCAGTACTTC. This codes for CASSEVRVETQYF.

The rearrangement uses TRBV7-2 and TRBJ1-3; TRBD1 is a possible D gene (5 bases). Trimming stripped 4 bases from V and 5 bases from J, with 15 bases between. This CDR3 comprises 15 residues. Germline assignment: CDR1 SGHTA and CDR2 FQGNSA. This CDR3 reads CASSSSGTGRNTIYF. The DNA for the CDR3 is TGTGCCAGCAGCTCGTCCGGGACGGGTAGAAACACCATATATTTT. Based on the CDR3 plus reference TRBV7-2 and TRBJ1-3, the full variable domain is GAGVSQSPSNKVTEKGKDVELRCDPISGHTALYWYRQSLGQGLEFLIYFQGNSAPDKSGLPSDRFSAERTGGSVSTLTIQRTQQEDSAVYLCASSSSGTGRNTIYFGEGSWLTVV.

This clone occurred a few times. The CDR3 protein is CASRHVGMIAVGKPQHF. The CDR3 DNA reads TGTGCCAGCAGGCACGTGGGGATGATAGCCGTTGGTAAGCCCCAGCATTTT. The rearrangement joins TRBV28 to TRBJ1-5, with D hard to call. The CDR3 runs 17 residues. Germline CDR1 MDHEN, CDR2 SYDVKM. The V gene lost 6 bases and the J gene lost 8 bases, with 26 bases spanning the gap.

This CDR3 reads CASSLKGDPLGYNEQFF. CDR3 nucleotide sequence: TGTGCCAGCAGCTTAAAAGGGGACCCGCTGGGCTACAATGAGCAGTTCTTC. The gene calls are TRBV7-3 and TRBJ2-1; D possibly uses TRBD1 or TRBD2 (5 bases each). V was trimmed by 1 base and J by 3 bases, leaving 16 bases between them. CDR1 is SGHTA, CDR2 FQGTGA, per germline. This CDR3 spans 17 amino acids.

This clone was seen more than once but under ten times. This sequence joins TRBV21-1 and TRBJ1-1; the table names TRBD1, a call not compared with the DNA. TRBV21-1 is labeled a pseudogene. The CDR3 covers 16 residues. CDR3 nucleotides: TGTGCCAGCAGCAAGCCGGGACAGATAATGAACACTGAAGCTTTCTTT. It encodes CASSKPGQIMNTEAFF.

V usage is TRBV18 and J usage is TRBJ2-7, with 8 bases fitting TRBD2. Germline loops: CDR1 KGHSH, CDR2 LQKENI. V dropped 1 base and J dropped 7; count of bases not matched to a gene: 15. The length of the CDR3 is 17 residues. This chain's CDR3 is CASSPLTSAGVPREQYF. The CDR3 DNA is TGTGCCAGCTCACCACTTACATCAGCGGGAGTGCCGCGGGAGCAGTACTTC.

This rearrangement joins TRBV3-1 (or the pseudogene TRBV3-2) to TRBJ2-1, with TRBD2 matching over 14 bases. CDR1 LGHDT and CDR2 YNNKEL come from the germline V gene (reference sequence). The V gene end was trimmed by 4 bases and the J gene end by 9 bases; junction bases not matched to a gene: 14. There are 18 residues in the CDR3. In nucleotides, the CDR3 is TGTGCCAGCAGCCTAAGACCCCCGGGACTAGCGGGAGTGAGTGAGCAGTTCTTC. Protein: CASSLRPPGLAGVSEQFF.

The chain is built from TRBV7-2 and TRBJ1-4, with 9 positions matching TRBD1. Germline V lookup: CDR1 SGHTA, CDR2 FQGNSA. This CDR3 has 13 residues. Germline trimming cut 6 bases from V and 6 bases from J; bases unmatched to any gene: 2. CDR3 sequence: CASRNRGHEKLFF. CDR3 sequence (DNA): TGTGCCAGCAGGAACAGGGGGCATGAAAAACTGTTTTTT.

The chain is built from TRBV7-2 and TRBJ2-7, with 7 positions matching TRBD2. After removal of 3 bases from V and 4 bases from J, the junction contained 6 bases not matched to a gene. Germline V gene data show CDR1 as SGHTA and CDR2 as FQGNSA. The CDR3 has 14 amino acids. For the CDR3, the DNA is TGTGCCAGCAGCTTGGCGGGAGTTCTTTACGAGCAGTACTTC. It specifies CASSLAGVLYEQYF.

CDR3 DNA: TGTGCCAGCAGTTACTCAGGACAGTCAGAGACCCAGTACTTC. Its translation is CASSYSGQSETQYF. The gene calls are TRBV6-6 and TRBJ2-5; TRBD1 is a possible D gene (6 bases). The CDR3 is 14 residues long. CDR1 is MNHNY, CDR2 SVGAGI, per germline (reference sequence). Trimming removed 0 bases from V and 4 bases from J, with 9 bases in between.

The J gene is TRBJ2-5, the V gene TRBV15, with D possibly matching TRBD2 (5 bases). The germline gives CDR1 LNHNV, CDR2 YYDKDF (reference sequence). V was cut by 5 bases and J by 4 bases, with 14 bases left in between. This CDR3 comprises 14 residues. The CDR3 region has the DNA TGTGCCACCAGCGGGTTGAGGGCAGGAGAGACCCAGTACTTC. Its translation: CATSGLRAGETQYF.

The rearrangement uses TRBV12-5 and TRBJ2-5; TRBD1 matches 11 bases. CDR1 LGHNT and CDR2 FRNRAP come from the germline V gene. After removal of 2 bases from V and 2 bases from J, the junction contained 4 bases not matched to a gene. The CDR3 loop spans 16 amino acids. For the CDR3, the DNA is TGTGCTAGTGGTTTGTCCGGGACAGGGGGTCAAGAGACCCAGTACTTC. As protein: CASGLSGTGGQETQYF.

Here the CDR3 DNA reads TGTGCCTGGAGTAAGGCCCATGAGCAGTTCTTC. It codes for CAWSKAHEQFF. The chain carries TRBV30 and TRBJ2-1; D gene uncertain. CDR3 length: 11 amino acids. Germline-derived CDR1 and CDR2 are GTSNPN and SVGIG (reference sequence). V lost 2 bases, J lost 8 bases, and 7 bases lay in between.

The CDR3 coding sequence is TGTGCCAGCAGCTGGACAGGGGAAGGCTACACCTTC. It encodes CASSWTGEGYTF. This chain uses TRBV5-4 with TRBJ1-2, with TRBD1 identical over 9 bases. Germline lookup yields CDR1 SGHNT and CDR2 YYREEE (reference sequence). V lost 3 bases, J lost 8 bases, and 2 bases stayed unmatched. The CDR3 totals 12 residues.

The V and J genes are TRBV27 and TRBJ1-6; D not certain. V lost 3 bases and J lost 10, with 13 bases in between. Germline values: CDR1 MNHEY, CDR2 SMNVEV (reference sequence). CDR3 length: 14 amino acids. The CDR3 bases are TGTGCCAGCAGTTTCGGGATTCTGGGCTCACCCCTCCACTTT. As protein: CASSFGILGSPLHF.

The chain joins TRBV5-1 to TRBJ1-1; 7 bases align to TRBD1. Germline values: CDR1 SGHRS, CDR2 YFSETQ. V lost 6 bases to trimming and J lost 6 bases; unmatched junction nucleotides: 14. The CDR3 is 15 residues long. In DNA, the CDR3 is TGCGCCAGCACCCTGAAGGAGGGGGCGTTCTCTGAAGCTTTCTTT. Its translation is CASTLKEGAFSEAFF.

The J gene is TRBJ1-1, the V gene TRBV19; D unclear. Trimming shortened V by 4 bases and J by 5 bases, and 8 bases separated the two germline ends. This CDR3 contains 12 residues. Germline V lookup: CDR1 LNHDA, CDR2 SQIVND (reference sequence). CDR3 in DNA: TGTGCCAGTAGTAACCCTAGGACTGAAGCTTTCTTT. Translation: CASSNPRTEAFF.